Below, one T cell receptor (beta chain) is given with its context. This entry belongs to a study of cytomegalovirus exposure and HLA in healthy donors. This PCR relied on a set of 60 Vbeta primers and 13 Jbeta primers. In the source study's methods: Approximately 11 million shared chains were among the about 80 million unique TCR beta chains that a later analysis counted. Profiled with immunoSEQ multiplex PCR; TCRdb holds only in-frame clones, not every one. V and J calls plus clone size are reproduced from that table; the DNA served to infer D and trimming. The table shows fewer than 200,000 clones, with around 72% occurring only once. J gave up 5 bases and V 7 bases, and 8 bases lay outside the gene matches. The CDR3 has 13 amino acids. The germline CDR1 and CDR2 sequences are SQVTM and ANQGSEA.

The source of this sequence is a man aged 35-49 years in good health and CMV-seropositive. Material for sequencing was PBMCs. The V and J genes are TRBV29-1 and TRBJ1-2; 9 bases fit TRBD1. This CDR3 is CSDRQGGWYGYTF. Written as DNA, the CDR3 is TGCAGCGATCGACAGGGGGGATGGTATGGCTACACCTTC. Combining the CDR3 with reference TRBV29-1 and TRBJ1-2 gives the whole variable domain SAVISQKPSRDICQRGTSLTIQCQVDSQVTMMFWYRQQPGQSLTLIATANQGSEATYESGFVIDKFPISRPNLTFSTLTVSNMSPEDSSIYLCSDRQGGWYGYTFGSGTRLTVV.